These 26 T cell receptor beta chains share one sample of origin, sequenced in a study of T cells after yellow fever vaccination. MiXCR was run by TCRdb on the 5' RACE reads, yielding one entry per CDR3 protein. Of roughly 170,000 distinct CDR3 sequences detected, roughly a tenth appear once; the ten largest clones hold approximately 35%. This specimen consisted of CD8+ T cells sorted from PBMCs, obtained 45 days after the yellow fever booster vaccination. The receptors come from a man between 18 and 29 years old who received the YFV17D yellow fever vaccine.

The chain has TRBV6-1 and TRBJ2-3; D is perhaps TRBD1 (6 bases). This CDR3 is built from 15 residues. Trimming left V 8 bases short and J 6 bases short, with 21 bases between. Germline CDR1 is MNHNS and CDR2 is SASEGT. The CDR3 reads CASQGRASRADTQYF. DNA for the CDR3: TGTGCCAGCCAGGGGCGAGCGTCGAGGGCCGATACGCAGTATTTT.

The chain links TRBV4-1 to TRBJ2-7; D is unresolved. The V end lost 0 bases, the J end lost 3 bases, and 12 bases lay between the germline ends. There are 15 residues in the CDR3. CDR1 is MGHRA, CDR2 YSYEKL, per germline. The CDR3 here is CASSQEESRLYEQYV. CDR3 nucleotides: TGCGCCAGCAGCCAAGAGGAGTCAAGGCTCTACGAGCAGTACGTC.

Only a few counts were recorded for this clonotype. The V and J genes are TRBV9 and TRBJ1-5; D uncertain. Germline V lookup: CDR1 SGDLS, CDR2 YYNGEE. The CDR3 is 15 residues long. Trimming left V 4 bases short and J 3 bases short, with 14 bases between. The CDR3 DNA is TGTGCCAGCAGCCCCTCGCAGTTCTACAATCAGCCCCAGCATTTT. Protein product: CASSPSQFYNQPQHF. The whole variable domain, filled in from reference TRBV9 and TRBJ1-5, reads DSGVTQTPKHLITATGQRVTLRCSPRSGDLSVYWYQQSLDQGLQFLIQYYNGEERAKGNILERFSAQQFPDLHSELNLSSLELGDSALYFCASSPSQFYNQPQHFGDGTRLSIL.

The chain carries TRBV25-1 and TRBJ2-2; maybe TRBD2 (6 bases). V shed 3 bases and J shed 4 bases, with 12 bases lying between them. This CDR3 region has 15 residues. Germline assignment: CDR1 MGHDK and CDR2 SYGVNS. The CDR3: CASSERRVGTGELFF. CDR3 sequence (DNA): TGTGCCAGCAGTGAGAGGAGGGTAGGCACCGGGGAGCTGTTTTTT.

The rearrangement uses TRBV7-9 and TRBJ2-7, with D possibly TRBD2 on 7 matching bases. Germline CDR1 reads SEHNR; CDR2 reads FQNEAQ (reference sequence). Trimming pared 5 bases from V and 5 bases from J, leaving 16 bases between. The CDR3 is 14 residues long. DNA of the CDR3: TGTGCCAGCAGCCCTCCCGGGGGGCAGAACGAGCAGTACTTC. Protein product: CASSPPGGQNEQYF.

This clonotype was detected ten times or more. The rearrangement uses TRBV2 and TRBJ1-4; D possibly corresponds to TRBD1 (5 bases). V was pared by 8 bases and J by 8 bases, with 18 bases between. Germline CDR1 SNHLY, CDR2 FYNNEI. This CDR3 contains 14 residues. The CDR3 loop reads CASGYTGPREKLFF. The CDR3 DNA is TGTGCCAGCGGATACACGGGGCCTCGAGAAAAACTGTTTTTT. Using reference TRBV2 and TRBJ1-4 for the parts outside the CDR3, the full variable domain is EPEVTQTPSHQVTQMGQEVILRCVPISNHLYFYWYRQILGQKVEFLVSFYNNEISEKSEIFDDQFSVERPDGSNFTLKIRSTKLEDSAMYFCASGYTGPREKLFFGSGTQLSVL.

This chain uses TRBV5-1 with TRBJ1-6, with D maybe TRBD1 (5 bases). CDR3 size: 15 residues. The germline CDR1 and CDR2 sequences are SGHRS and YFSETQ. Trimming shortened V by 3 bases and J by 7 bases, and 14 bases separated the two germline ends. The chain's CDR3 is CASSSRTGRNSPLHF. The CDR3 nucleotides are TGCGCCAGCAGCTCTAGGACGGGGCGAAATTCACCCCTCCACTTT.

This chain connects TRBV28 to TRBJ2-5, with D maybe TRBD2 (5 bases). Trimming stripped 4 bases from V and 4 bases from J, with 13 bases between. CDR1 and CDR2 (germline): MDHEN, SYDVKM. The CDR3 runs to 14 residues. The CDR3, as DNA: TGTGCCAGCAGTTCGCAGCTCGGGGTAGAGACCCAGTACTTC. It encodes CASSSQLGVETQYF.

The V call is TRBV2, the J call TRBJ1-1, with unresolved D. CDR3 length equals 13 residues. Germline V gene data show CDR1 as SNHLY and CDR2 as FYNNEI. The ends were cut back, 3 bases at V and 4 bases at J, with 9 bases in the middle. The CDR3: CASSESSGTEAFF. The CDR3 region has the DNA TGTGCCAGCAGTGAGTCCAGCGGCACTGAAGCTTTCTTT.

The genes are TRBV4-3 and TRBJ2-1, with unresolved D. Per the germline V gene, CDR1 is LGHNA and CDR2 is YSLEER. There are 15 residues in the CDR3. The V gene lost 3 bases and the J gene lost 4 bases, with 13 bases spanning the gap. The CDR3: CASSHGTARYNEQFF. The CDR3 region has the DNA TGCGCCAGCAGCCATGGAACCGCACGATACAATGAGCAGTTCTTC.

V and J are TRBV13 and TRBJ2-1, with D perhaps TRBD1 (6 bases). Looked up from germline, CDR1 is PRHDT and CDR2 is FYEKMQ (reference sequence). The CDR3 loop spans 16 amino acids. V was pared by 5 bases and J by 3 bases, with 17 bases between. The CDR3 DNA reads TGTGCCAGCAGCGGCTTACAGGGTAGGGTCTACAATGAGCAGTTCTTC. Encoded protein: CASSGLQGRVYNEQFF.

This clonotype has ten or more counts. The chain joins TRBV4-1 to TRBJ1-1, with unresolved D. CDR1 is MGHRA, CDR2 YSYEKL, per germline. This CDR3 is 15 amino acids long. V gave up 0 bases and J gave up 1 base, with 9 bases separating them. CDR3 region: CASSQEGSGNTEAFF. The CDR3 DNA reads as TGCGCCAGCAGCCAAGAAGGGTCGGGGAACACTGAAGCTTTCTTT.

This clonotype came up a few times. The gene calls are TRBV12-3 or TRBV12-4 and TRBJ2-4, with 9 bases identical to TRBD2. CDR3 length: 14 amino acids. Trimming took 5 bases from V and 8 from J; bases not matched to a gene: 7. DNA of the CDR3: TGTGCCAGCAGTGTTAGCGGGGGAGCGGACATTCAGTACTTC. As protein: CASSVSGGADIQYF.

Only a few counts were recorded for this clonotype. The chain couples TRBV7-8 to TRBJ1-1; D is unresolved. The CDR3 contains 13 residues. Trimming stripped 1 base from V and 11 bases from J, with 14 bases between. CDR1 is SGHVS and CDR2 is FQNEAQ in the germline V gene. This CDR3 reads CASSLESFWEAFF. The CDR3 DNA follows: TGTGCCAGCAGCTTAGAGTCTTTCTGGGAGGCTTTCTTT.

This chain connects TRBV9 to TRBJ2-5; possible D gene TRBD2, 7 bases. In germline, CDR1 is SGDLS, CDR2 YYNGEE. V was pared by 0 bases and J by 1 base, with 19 bases between. This CDR3 contains 18 residues. CDR3 in amino acids: CASSVGVRWGGTQETQYF. For the CDR3, the DNA is TGTGCCAGCAGCGTAGGAGTCCGGTGGGGGGGCACCCAAGAGACCCAGTACTTC.

The V gene is TRBV9, the J gene TRBJ2-1; 13 bases align to TRBD2. After removal of 4 bases from V and 0 bases from J, the junction contained 4 bases not matched to a gene. The germline V gene has CDR1 SGDLS and CDR2 YYNGEE. The CDR3 consists of 17 residues. Written as DNA, the CDR3 is TGTGCCAGCAGCACCCGGACTAGCGGGGGCTCCTACAATGAGCAGTTCTTC. The encoded protein is CASSTRTSGGSYNEQFF.

This clonotype was seen more than once but under ten times. The V call is TRBV9, the J call TRBJ2-5; TRBD2 aligns across 9 bases. Looked up from germline, CDR1 is SGDLS and CDR2 is YYNGEE. J gave up 3 bases and V 4 bases, and 7 bases lay outside the gene matches. The CDR3 contains 15 residues. This chain's CDR3 is CASSYSGGSEETQYF. Written as DNA, the CDR3 is TGTGCCAGCAGCTATAGCGGGGGCTCAGAAGAGACCCAGTACTTC.

V and J are TRBV12-3 or TRBV12-4 and TRBJ2-4; TRBD2 aligns across 9 bases. The J segment lost 5 bases and the V segment lost 2 bases, leaving 10 bases of the junction unmatched. CDR3 length: 17 residues. CDR3 coding DNA: TGTGCCAGCAGTTTAATTAGCGGGGGTCTCGGGGAAAACATTCAGTACTTC. Translated: CASSLISGGLGENIQYF.

This clonotype has more than one count but fewer than ten. The chain joins TRBV11-2 to TRBJ2-5; D is ambiguous. Germline CDR1 reads SGHAT; CDR2 reads FQNNGV. With 1 base removed from V and 1 base from J, the gap between germline ends came to 13 bases. This CDR3 has 16 amino acids. CDR3 sequence reads: CASSLGGRAPQETQYF. The CDR3 DNA reads as TGTGCCAGCAGCTTAGGGGGTCGGGCACCCCAAGAGACCCAGTACTTC.

The CDR3: CASSSGAVYNEQFF. The CDR3 nucleotides are TGTGCCAGCAGCTCGGGAGCCGTCTACAATGAGCAGTTCTTC. The rearrangement joins TRBV9 to TRBJ2-1, with a possible D match to TRBD2 (6 bases). Germline V gene lookup returns CDR1 SGDLS and CDR2 YYNGEE. This CDR3 region has 14 residues. V was pared by 4 bases and J by 3 bases, with 11 bases between.

This clonotype was counted ten times or more. Here the CDR3 DNA reads TGTGCCAGCAGCCCCGATGGGGGCCGCAATGAGCAGTTCTTC. Translated, it gives CASSPDGGRNEQFF. V is TRBV12-3 or TRBV12-4 and J is TRBJ2-1; perhaps TRBD1 as D (6 bases). With 6 bases removed from V and 6 bases from J, the gap between germline ends came to 15 bases. This CDR3 has 14 residues.

This clonotype showed up just a few times. The chain has TRBV29-1 and TRBJ1-1; D not certain. CDR1 SQVTM and CDR2 ANQGSEA come from the germline V gene. The CDR3 contains 11 residues. The V and J ends lost 3 bases and 1 base respectively, with 3 bases between them. CDR3 nucleotide sequence: TGCAGCGTTGAGTGGAACACTGAAGCTTTCTTT. Encoded protein: CSVEWNTEAFF. The complete variable domain, with remaining parts taken from reference TRBV29-1 and TRBJ1-1, reads SAVISQKPSRDICQRGTSLTIQCQVDSQVTMMFWYRQQPGQSLTLIATANQGSEATYESGFVIDKFPISRPNLTFSTLTVSNMSPEDSSIYLCSVEWNTEAFFGQGTRLTVV.

This clonotype was seen only a few times. This chain uses TRBV4-1 with TRBJ2-1, with 8 bases matching TRBD2. Unmatched junction bases numbered 5, after V lost 1 base and J lost 0 bases. CDR3 size: 17 residues. Germline CDR1 MGHRA, CDR2 YSYEKL. As DNA, the CDR3 is TGCGCCAGCAGCCAAGTCCGTGCGGGGGGCTCCTACAATGAGCAGTTCTTC. Amino acid sequence: CASSQVRAGGSYNEQFF.

This chain uses TRBV6-5 with TRBJ1-5, with D possibly TRBD1 on 5 matching bases. This CDR3 spans 12 amino acids. Germline V gene data show CDR1 as MNHEY and CDR2 as SVGAGI. Between the trimmed V and J ends, which lost 8 bases and 5 bases, there was a span of 10 bases. CDR3 in DNA: TGTGCCAGCGGGTCGGGGGATCAGCCCCAGCATTTT. Translated: CASGSGDQPQHF.

This chain connects TRBV7-3 to TRBJ1-1; a possible D gene is TRBD1 (5 bases). There are 14 residues in the CDR3. Per germline, CDR1 SGHTA and CDR2 FQGTGA. The V gene lost 4 bases and the J gene lost 1 base, with 10 bases spanning the gap. This CDR3 reads CASSSLGGNTEAFF. The CDR3 bases are TGTGCCAGCAGCTCACTTGGGGGGAACACTGAAGCTTTCTTT.

The genes are TRBV7-2 and TRBJ2-1; 9 bases fit TRBD1. With V trimmed by 4 bases and J by 6 bases, 13 bases remained unmatched. Germline values: CDR1 SGHTA, CDR2 FQGNSA. This CDR3 is built from 17 residues. CDR3 bases: TGTGCCAGCAGCTCTTTAGGGGGGCCGACAGGGGGCAATGAGCAGTTCTTC. It encodes CASSSLGGPTGGNEQFF. The full variable domain, with the rest looked up from reference TRBV7-2 and TRBJ2-1, is GAGVSQSPSNKVTEKGKDVELRCDPISGHTALYWYRQSLGQGLEFLIYFQGNSAPDKSGLPSDRFSAERTGGSVSTLTIQRTQQEDSAVYLCASSSLGGPTGGNEQFFGPGTRLTVL.